The T cell receptor (beta chain) under discussion was sequenced for a study of T cell responses to AZD1222 COVID-19 vaccine (dated by TCRdb to the early 2020s). The study in broad terms: AZD1222 recipients with second doses at about 4 weeks or about 12 weeks were pooled, because spike-specific TCR depth and breadth did not differ between schedules. A total of around 240 trial participants underwent TCR sequencing, of whom 200 to 220 had received two doses of AZD1222 and roughly 26 had received two doses of the MenACWY control vaccine. Trial participants were enrolled by age into subgroups of 18-55, 56-69 and 70-plus years, and approximately 150, 30 and 60 TCR-sequenced participants, respectively, were included in these subgroups.

Turning to this clone: Its antigen is still unknown. No much larger clonotype is one base removed from it; base qualities were not supplied.

The CDR3 regions of human TCRbeta chains were subjected to immunosequencing. Processing in the source paper ran as follows. Repertoire TCRs were checked for matches against a reference library of SARS-CoV-2-specific TCRs that had been generated using the MIRA antigen-specificity platform. Breadth was defined as the fraction of unique TCRs that were SARS-CoV-2-associated. Depth was defined as the fraction of total T cells that were SARS-CoV-2-associated. Using the MIRA data, each spike-specific TCR was assigned both to the spike region to which the TCR was reactive and to a CD4 or CD8 class. Log10-transformed breadth and depth values were compared by one-way ANOVA with Sidak's multiple comparisons tests. TCRdb re-hosts the immuneACCESS table, in-frame sequences only. Its copies lack some clones; in the studies checked, an unresolved V gene accounts for under half of them, and the cause for the rest is not known. For V, J and clone size, that table is used; D and trimming come from the DNA. The sample table shows 75,000 to 100,000 clones, and roughly 90% are seen once. The leading ten clones occupy around 2.8% of the sample.

Broad study findings and their caveats: Nearly half of unique spike-specific TCRs reportedly recognized epitopes outside regions mutated in the B.1.351 and B.1.1.7 variants. Most participants were white British and females outnumbered males, and the authors suggested that clonal diversity may have been underestimated. Conclusions about previously exposed vaccinees are limited, since just 5 or 6 AZD1222 recipients were seropositive for SARS-CoV-2 at baseline. Because no samples from the day 14 peak response were available, repertoires could be characterized only after the peak T cell response. The 56-69-year group was small, and its depth increase did not reach significance, likely because of low power. The vaccine-associated CD4 TCRs covered the entire spike protein, and the dominant responses fell in regions 160-218 and 743-854. Spike-specific TCR breadth and depth rose significantly after two AZD1222 doses compared with day 0 and with MenACWY recipients.

Trimming accounts for 1 base at V and 7 bases at J, while the number of junction bases matched to no gene is 9. CDR1 SGHAT and CDR2 FQNNGV were looked up in the germline V gene. The CDR3, from cysteine to phenylalanine, totals 15 residues. Of all the DNA, just the CDR3 is kept, 45 bases in frame from base 1. According to the study, the label for this sample's time point signals: baseline before first vaccination. The vaccinee samples were drawn from two UK trials, COV001 and COV002, one of which was a single-blind randomized controlled phase 2/3 trial testing AZD1222 (ChAdOx1 nCoV-19) in healthy adults. For TCRbeta chain sequencing, PBMC samples were collected from trial participants at day 0 and at day 28 after the second dose.

This TCR came from an adult in good health. The sample here was peripheral blood, taken on day 0 of AZD1222 vaccination. The rearranged chain carries TRBV11-2 and TRBJ1-2; the central 7 bases match TRBD1. The CDR3 here reads CASSLARIGGSGYTF. At the DNA level, the sequence is TGTGCCAGCAGCTTAGCCCGAATAGGGGGCAGTGGCTACACCTTC.